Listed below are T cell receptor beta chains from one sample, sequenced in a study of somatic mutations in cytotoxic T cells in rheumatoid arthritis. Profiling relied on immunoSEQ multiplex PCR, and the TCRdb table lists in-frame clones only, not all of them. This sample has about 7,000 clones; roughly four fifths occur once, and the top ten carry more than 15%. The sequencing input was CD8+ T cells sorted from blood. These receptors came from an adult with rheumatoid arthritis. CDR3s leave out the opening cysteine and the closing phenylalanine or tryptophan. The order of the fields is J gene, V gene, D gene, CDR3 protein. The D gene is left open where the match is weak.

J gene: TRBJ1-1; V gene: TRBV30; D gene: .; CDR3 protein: AWSASEAF
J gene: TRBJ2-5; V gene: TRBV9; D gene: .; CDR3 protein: ASSVENRETQY
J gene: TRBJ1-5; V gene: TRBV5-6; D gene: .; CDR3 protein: ASSLWAGIGQPQH
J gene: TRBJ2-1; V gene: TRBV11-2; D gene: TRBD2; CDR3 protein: ASSLEGLAHEQF
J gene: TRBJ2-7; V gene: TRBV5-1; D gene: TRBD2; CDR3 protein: ASSVGLADSYEQY
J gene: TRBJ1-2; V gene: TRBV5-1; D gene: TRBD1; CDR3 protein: ASSLQGARGYT
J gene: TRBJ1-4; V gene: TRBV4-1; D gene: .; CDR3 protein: ASNRGGEKLF
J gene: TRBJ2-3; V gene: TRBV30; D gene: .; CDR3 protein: AWARGPNSQY
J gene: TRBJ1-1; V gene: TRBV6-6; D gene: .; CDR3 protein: ASSYSGTSNTEAF
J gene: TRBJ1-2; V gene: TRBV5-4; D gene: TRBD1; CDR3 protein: ASSLRRETGDYGYT
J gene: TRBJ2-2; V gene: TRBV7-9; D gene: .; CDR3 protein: ASSAGIGELF
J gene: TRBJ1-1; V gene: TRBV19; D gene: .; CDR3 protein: ASRALLGSASEAF
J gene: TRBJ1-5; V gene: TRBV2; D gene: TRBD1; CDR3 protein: ASSGTGASQPQH
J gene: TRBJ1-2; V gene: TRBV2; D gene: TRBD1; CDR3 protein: ASGTGNYGYT
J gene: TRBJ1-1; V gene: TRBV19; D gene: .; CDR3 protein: ASSWGRGSTEAF
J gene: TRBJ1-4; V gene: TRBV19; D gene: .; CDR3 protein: ASSLRTVAEKLF
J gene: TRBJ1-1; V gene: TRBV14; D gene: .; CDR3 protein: ASSPRTDGLAF
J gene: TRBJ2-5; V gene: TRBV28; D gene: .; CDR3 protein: ASKTPGRMETQY
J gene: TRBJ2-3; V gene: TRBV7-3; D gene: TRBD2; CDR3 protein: ASSLTPSGGPDTQY
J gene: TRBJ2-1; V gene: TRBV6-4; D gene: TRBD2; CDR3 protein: ASSAGTSTNEQF
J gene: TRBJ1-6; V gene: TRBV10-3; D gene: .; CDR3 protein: AISESWDSPLH
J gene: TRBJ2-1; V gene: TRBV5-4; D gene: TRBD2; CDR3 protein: ASSPSGGASYNEQF
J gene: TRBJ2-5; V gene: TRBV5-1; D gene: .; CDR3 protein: ASSLSWGETETQY
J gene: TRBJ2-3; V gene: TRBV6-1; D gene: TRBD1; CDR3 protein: ASSDMRGRTDTQY
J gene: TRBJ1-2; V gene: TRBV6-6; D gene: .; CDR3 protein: ASSYDGANYGYT
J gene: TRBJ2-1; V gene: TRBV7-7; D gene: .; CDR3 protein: ASSLEVGYEQF
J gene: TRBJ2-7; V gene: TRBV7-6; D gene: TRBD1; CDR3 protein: ASSPPRDRGRGEQY
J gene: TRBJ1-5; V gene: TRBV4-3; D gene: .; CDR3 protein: ASSQILDLNGNQPQH
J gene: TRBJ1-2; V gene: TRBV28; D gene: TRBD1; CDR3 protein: ASSLLGQSYGYT
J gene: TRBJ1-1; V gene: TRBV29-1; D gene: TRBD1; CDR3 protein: SGGQGAEAF
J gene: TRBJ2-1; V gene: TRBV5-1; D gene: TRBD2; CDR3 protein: ASSLAGGDNEQF
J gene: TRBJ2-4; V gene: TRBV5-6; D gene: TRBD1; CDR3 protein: ASSFGQGADIQY
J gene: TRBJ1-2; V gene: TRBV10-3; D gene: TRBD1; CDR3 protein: AINWDRGYGYT
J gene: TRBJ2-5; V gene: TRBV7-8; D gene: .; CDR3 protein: ASSLGDIPWDQY
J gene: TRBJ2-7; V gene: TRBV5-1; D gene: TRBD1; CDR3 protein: ASSSLQGTAYEQY
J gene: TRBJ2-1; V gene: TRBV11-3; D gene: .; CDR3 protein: ASSLGLSSYNEQF
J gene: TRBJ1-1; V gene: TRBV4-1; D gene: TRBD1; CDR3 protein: ASSHVPGTGENTEAF
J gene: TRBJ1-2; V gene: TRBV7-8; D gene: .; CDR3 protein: ASSTKTYGYT
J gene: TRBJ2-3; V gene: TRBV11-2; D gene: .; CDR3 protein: ASSLRGAGRSTDTQY
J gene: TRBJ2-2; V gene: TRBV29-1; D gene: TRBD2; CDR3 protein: SVGDSGRSGELF